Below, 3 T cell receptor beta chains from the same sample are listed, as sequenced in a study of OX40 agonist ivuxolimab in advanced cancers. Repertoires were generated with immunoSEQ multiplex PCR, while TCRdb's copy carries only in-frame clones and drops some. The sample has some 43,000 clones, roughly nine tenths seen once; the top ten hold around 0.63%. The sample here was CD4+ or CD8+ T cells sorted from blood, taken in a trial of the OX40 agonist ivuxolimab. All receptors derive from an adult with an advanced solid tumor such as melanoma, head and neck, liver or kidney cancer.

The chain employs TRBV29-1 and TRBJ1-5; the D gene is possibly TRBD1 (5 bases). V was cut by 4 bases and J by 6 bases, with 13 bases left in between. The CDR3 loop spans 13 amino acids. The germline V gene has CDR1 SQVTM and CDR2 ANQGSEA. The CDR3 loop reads CSVAQGQRQPQHF. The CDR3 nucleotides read TGCAGCGTTGCCCAGGGTCAGCGTCAGCCCCAGCATTTT.

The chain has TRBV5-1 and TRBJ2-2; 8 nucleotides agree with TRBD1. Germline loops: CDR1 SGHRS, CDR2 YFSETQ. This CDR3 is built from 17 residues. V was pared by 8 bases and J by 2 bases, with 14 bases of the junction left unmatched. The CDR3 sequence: CASRRSQGAPNTGELFF. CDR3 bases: TGCGCCAGTAGGAGGAGTCAGGGGGCCCCTAACACCGGGGAGCTGTTTTTT.

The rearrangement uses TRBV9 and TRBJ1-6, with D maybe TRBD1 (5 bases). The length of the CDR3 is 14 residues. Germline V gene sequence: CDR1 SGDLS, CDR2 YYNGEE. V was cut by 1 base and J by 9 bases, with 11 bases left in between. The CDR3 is CASSVSGYGSPLHF. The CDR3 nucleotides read TGTGCCAGCAGCGTATCAGGGTATGGTTCACCCCTCCACTTT. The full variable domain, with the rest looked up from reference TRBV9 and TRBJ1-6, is DSGVTQTPKHLITATGQRVTLRCSPRSGDLSVYWYQQSLDQGLQFLIQYYNGEERAKGNILERFSAQQFPDLHSELNLSSLELGDSALYFCASSVSGYGSPLHFGNGTRLTVT.